The clone carrying this TCR beta chain was counted between two and nine times. Only in-frame clones appear in the TCRdb table, and some are missing; sequencing was by immunoSEQ multiplex PCR. The sample yields 240,000 or so clones, almost 85% seen once. The data were taken from a study of blood T cell repertoires in COVID-19. The germline V gene encodes CDR1 SEHNR and CDR2 FQNEAQ (reference sequence). The V and J ends lost 2 bases and 6 bases, in that order; junction bases with no gene match: 6. CDR3 size: 15 residues. The chain has TRBV7-9 and TRBJ2-1; TRBD2 matches at 8 bases. This TCR derives from a woman of 80 years or more with acute or convalescent COVID-19. The sample taken for sequencing was peripheral blood. The CDR3 is CASSLLGLVSNEQFF. The CDR3 nucleotides are TGTGCCAGCAGCTTATTGGGACTAGTCTCCAATGAGCAGTTCTTC.